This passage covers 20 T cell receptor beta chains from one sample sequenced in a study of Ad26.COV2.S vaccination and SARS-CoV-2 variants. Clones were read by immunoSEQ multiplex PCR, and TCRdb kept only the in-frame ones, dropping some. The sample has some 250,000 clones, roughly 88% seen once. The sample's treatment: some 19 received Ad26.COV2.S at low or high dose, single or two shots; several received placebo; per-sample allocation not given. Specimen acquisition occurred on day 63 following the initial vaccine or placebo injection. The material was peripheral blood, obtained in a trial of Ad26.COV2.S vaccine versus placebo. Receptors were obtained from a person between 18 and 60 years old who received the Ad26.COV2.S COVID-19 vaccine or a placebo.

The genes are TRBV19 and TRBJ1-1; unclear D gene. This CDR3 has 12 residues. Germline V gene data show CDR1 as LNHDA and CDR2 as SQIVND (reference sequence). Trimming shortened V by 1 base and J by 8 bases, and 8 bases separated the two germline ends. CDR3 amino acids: CASSIGNSEAFF. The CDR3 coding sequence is TGTGCCAGTAGTATAGGCAACAGCGAAGCTTTCTTT.

CDR3 nucleotide sequence: TGTGCCAGCAGCCCTACTAGCGTTAGGTACAATGAGCAGTTCTTC. As protein: CASSPTSVRYNEQFF. The V gene is TRBV7-3, the J gene TRBJ2-1; 7 bases agree with TRBD2. J lost 4 bases, V lost 5 bases, and 8 bases had no gene match. CDR1 is SGHTA, CDR2 FQGTGA, per germline. The CDR3 loop spans 15 amino acids. The complete variable domain, with remaining parts taken from reference TRBV7-3 and TRBJ2-1, reads GAGVSQTPSNKVTEKGKYVELRCDPISGHTALYWYRQSLGQGPEFLIYFQGTGAADDSGLPNDRFFAVRPEGSVSTLKIQRTERGDSAVYLCASSPTSVRYNEQFFGPGTRLTVL.

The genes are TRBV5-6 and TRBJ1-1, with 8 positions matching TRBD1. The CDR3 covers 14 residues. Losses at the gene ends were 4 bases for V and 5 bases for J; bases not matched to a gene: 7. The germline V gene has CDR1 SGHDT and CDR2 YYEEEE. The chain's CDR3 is CASSHEQGGTEAFF. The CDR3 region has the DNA TGTGCCAGCAGCCATGAACAGGGGGGAACTGAAGCTTTCTTT.

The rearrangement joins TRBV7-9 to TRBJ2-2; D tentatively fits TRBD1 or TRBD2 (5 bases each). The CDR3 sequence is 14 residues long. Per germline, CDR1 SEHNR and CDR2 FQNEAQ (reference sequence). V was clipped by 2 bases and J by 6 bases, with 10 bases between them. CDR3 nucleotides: TGTGCCAGCAGCTTACGGGGCGGCCCCGGGGAGCTGTTTTTT. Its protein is CASSLRGGPGELFF.

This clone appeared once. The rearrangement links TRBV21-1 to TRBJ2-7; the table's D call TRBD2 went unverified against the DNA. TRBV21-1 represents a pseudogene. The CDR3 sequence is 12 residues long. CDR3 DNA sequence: TGTGCCAGCTTACCCCCCCCGAGAGGGCAGTACTTC. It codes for CASLPPPRGQYF.

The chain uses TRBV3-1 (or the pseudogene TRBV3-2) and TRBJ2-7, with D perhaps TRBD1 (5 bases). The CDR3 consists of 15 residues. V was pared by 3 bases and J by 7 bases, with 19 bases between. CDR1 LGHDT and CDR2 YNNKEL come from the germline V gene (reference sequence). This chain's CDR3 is CASSHEQGHAWEQYF. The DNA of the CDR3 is TGTGCCAGCAGCCATGAGCAAGGACACGCTTGGGAGCAGTACTTC.

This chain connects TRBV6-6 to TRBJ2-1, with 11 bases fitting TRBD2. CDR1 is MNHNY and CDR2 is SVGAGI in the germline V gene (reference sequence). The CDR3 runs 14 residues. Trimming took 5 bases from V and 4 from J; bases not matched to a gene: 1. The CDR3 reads CASSVAGGYNEQFF. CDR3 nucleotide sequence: TGTGCCAGCAGTGTAGCGGGAGGGTACAATGAGCAGTTCTTC.

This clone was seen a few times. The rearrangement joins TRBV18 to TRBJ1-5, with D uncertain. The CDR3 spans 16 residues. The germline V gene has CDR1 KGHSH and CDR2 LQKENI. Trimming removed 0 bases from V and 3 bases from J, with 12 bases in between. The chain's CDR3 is CASSPPNFSVNQPQHF. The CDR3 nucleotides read TGTGCCAGCTCACCACCGAATTTTAGTGTCAATCAGCCCCAGCATTTT. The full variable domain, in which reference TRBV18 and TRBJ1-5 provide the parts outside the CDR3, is NAGVMQNPRHLVRRRGQEARLRCSPMKGHSHVYWYRQLPEEGLKFMVYLQKENIIDESGMPKERFSAEFPKEGPSILRIQQVVRGDSAAYFCASSPPNFSVNQPQHFGDGTRLSIL.

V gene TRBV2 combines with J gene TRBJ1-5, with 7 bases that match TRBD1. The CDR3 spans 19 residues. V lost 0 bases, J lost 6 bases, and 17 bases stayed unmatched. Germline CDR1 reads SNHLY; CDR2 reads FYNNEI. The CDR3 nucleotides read TGTGCCAGCAGTGAAGCGCTTGGAGAGATACAGGGGTTGGGTCAGCCCCAGCATTTT. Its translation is CASSEALGEIQGLGQPQHF. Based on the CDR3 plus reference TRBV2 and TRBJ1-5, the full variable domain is EPEVTQTPSHQVTQMGQEVILRCVPISNHLYFYWYRQILGQKVEFLVSFYNNEISEKSEIFDDQFSVERPDGSNFTLKIRSTKLEDSAMYFCASSEALGEIQGLGQPQHFGDGTRLSIL.

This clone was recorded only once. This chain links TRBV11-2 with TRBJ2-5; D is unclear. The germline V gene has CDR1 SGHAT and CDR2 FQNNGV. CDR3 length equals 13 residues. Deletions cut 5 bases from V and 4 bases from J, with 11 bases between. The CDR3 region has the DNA TGTGCCAGCAGCCAGGCTCGATTAGAGACCCAGTACTTC. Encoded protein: CASSQARLETQYF.

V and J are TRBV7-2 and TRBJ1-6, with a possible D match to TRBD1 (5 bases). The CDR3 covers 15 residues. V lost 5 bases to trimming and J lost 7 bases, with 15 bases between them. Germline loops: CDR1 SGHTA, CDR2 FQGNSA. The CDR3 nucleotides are TGTGCCAGCAGCCGCCCGGGACGCCCAAATTCACCCCTCCACTTT. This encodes CASSRPGRPNSPLHF.

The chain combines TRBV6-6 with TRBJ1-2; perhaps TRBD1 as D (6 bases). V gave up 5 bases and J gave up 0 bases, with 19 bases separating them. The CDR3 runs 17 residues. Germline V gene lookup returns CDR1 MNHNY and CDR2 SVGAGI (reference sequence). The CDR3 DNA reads TGTGCCAGCAGTCCATCGACAGGACTTTACTCTAACTATGGCTACACCTTC. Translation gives CASSPSTGLYSNYGYTF.

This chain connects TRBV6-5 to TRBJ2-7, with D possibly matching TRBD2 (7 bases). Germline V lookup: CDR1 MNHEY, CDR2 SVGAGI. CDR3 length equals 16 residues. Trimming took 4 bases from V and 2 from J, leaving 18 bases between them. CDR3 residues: CASSSRGAGSTYEQYF. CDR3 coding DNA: TGTGCCAGCAGTTCCCGGGGGGCAGGATCCACCTACGAGCAGTACTTC.

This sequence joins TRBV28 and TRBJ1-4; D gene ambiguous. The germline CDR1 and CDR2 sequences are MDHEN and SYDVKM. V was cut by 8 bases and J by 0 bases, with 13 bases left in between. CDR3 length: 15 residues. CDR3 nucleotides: TGTGCCAGCTGTCCCCCACTTGCAACTAATGAAAAACTGTTTTTT. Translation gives CASCPPLATNEKLFF.

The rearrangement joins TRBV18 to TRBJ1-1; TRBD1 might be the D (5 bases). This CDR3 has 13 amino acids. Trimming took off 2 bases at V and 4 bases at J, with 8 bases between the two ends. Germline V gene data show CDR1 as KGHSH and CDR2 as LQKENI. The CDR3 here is CASSPKRGTEAFF. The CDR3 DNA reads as TGTGCCAGCTCACCAAAGAGGGGCACTGAAGCTTTCTTT. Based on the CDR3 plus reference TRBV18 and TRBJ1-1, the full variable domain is NAGVMQNPRHLVRRRGQEARLRCSPMKGHSHVYWYRQLPEEGLKFMVYLQKENIIDESGMPKERFSAEFPKEGPSILRIQQVVRGDSAAYFCASSPKRGTEAFFGQGTRLTVV.

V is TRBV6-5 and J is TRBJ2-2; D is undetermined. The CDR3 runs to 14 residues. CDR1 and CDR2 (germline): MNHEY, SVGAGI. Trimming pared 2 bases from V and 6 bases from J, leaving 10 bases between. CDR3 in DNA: TGTGCCAGCAGTTACGGGTTAATCGCCGGGGAGCTGTTTTTT. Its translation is CASSYGLIAGELFF.

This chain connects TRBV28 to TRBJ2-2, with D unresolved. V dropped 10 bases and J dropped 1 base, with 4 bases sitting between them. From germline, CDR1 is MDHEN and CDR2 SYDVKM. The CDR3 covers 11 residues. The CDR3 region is CAIQNTGELFF. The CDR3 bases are TGTGCCATCCAGAACACCGGGGAGCTGTTTTTT.

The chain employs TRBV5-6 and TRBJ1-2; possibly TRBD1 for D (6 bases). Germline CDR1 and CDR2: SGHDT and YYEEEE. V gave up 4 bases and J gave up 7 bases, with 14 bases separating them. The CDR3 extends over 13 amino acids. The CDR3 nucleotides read TGTGCCAGCAGCCTACCGGACAGTATTGGCTACACCTTC. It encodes CASSLPDSIGYTF.

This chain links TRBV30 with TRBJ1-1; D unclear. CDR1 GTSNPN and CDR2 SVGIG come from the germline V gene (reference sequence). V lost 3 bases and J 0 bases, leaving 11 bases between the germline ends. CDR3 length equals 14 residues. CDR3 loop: CAWRGSGVNTEAFF. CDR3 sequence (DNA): TGTGCCTGGAGAGGGAGCGGGGTGAACACTGAAGCTTTCTTT.

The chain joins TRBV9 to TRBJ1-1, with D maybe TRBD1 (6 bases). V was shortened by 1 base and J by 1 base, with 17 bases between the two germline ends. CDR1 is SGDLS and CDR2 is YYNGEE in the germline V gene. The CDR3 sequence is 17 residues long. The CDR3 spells CASSVTPLRGPNTEAFF. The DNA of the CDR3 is TGTGCCAGCAGCGTAACCCCCCTCAGGGGCCCGAACACTGAAGCTTTCTTT.